This TCR beta chain was sequenced during a study of T cell responses to AZD1222 COVID-19 vaccine. The CDR3 consists of 14 residues. Germline lookup yields CDR1 SGHVS and CDR2 FNYEAQ. V was pared by 4 bases and J by 7 bases, with 5 bases of the junction left unmatched. Assay used: immunoSEQ multiplex PCR; TCRdb lists only in-frame clones, some missing. This sample has 130,000 or so clones, with roughly 92% found just once. The rearrangement links TRBV7-6 to TRBJ2-1; 9 bases are shared with TRBD1. Sequences were derived from peripheral blood, sampled 28 days after the second AZD1222 dose. This TCR came from an adult who received the AZD1222 COVID-19 vaccine. This chain's CDR3 is CASSSQQGANEQFF. As DNA, the CDR3 is TGTGCCAGCAGCTCGCAACAGGGGGCGAATGAGCAGTTCTTC.